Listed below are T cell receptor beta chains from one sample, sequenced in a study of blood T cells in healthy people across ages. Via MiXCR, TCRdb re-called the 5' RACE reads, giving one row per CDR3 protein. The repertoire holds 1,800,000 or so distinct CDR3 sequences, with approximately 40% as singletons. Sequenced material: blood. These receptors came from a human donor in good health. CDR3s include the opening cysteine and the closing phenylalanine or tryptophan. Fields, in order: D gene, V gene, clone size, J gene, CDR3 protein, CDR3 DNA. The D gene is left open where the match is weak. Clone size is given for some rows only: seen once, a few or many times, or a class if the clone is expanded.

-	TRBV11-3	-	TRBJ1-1	CASSLARREAFF	TGTGCCAGCAGCTTAGCTAGAAGGGAAGCTTTCTTT
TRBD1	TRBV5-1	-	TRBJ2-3	CASNDGTGVTDTQYF	TGCGCCAGCAATGACGGGACAGGGGTCACAGATACGCAGTATTTT
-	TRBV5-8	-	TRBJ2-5	CASSRSMWMEETQYF	TGTGCCAGCAGCCGCTCCATGTGGATGGAGGAGACCCAGTACTTC
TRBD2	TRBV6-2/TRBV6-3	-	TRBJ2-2	CASSMGLANTGELFF	TGTGCCAGCAGTATGGGACTAGCGAACACCGGGGAGCTGTTTTTT
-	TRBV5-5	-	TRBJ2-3	CASSYWGLSDTQYF	TGTGCCAGCAGCTACTGGGGCTTGTCAGATACGCAGTATTTT
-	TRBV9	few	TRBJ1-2	CASSGPLGYGYTF	TGTGCCAGCAGCGGACCGTTGGGGTATGGCTACACCTTC
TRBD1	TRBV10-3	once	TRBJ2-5	CAIRQDRGQETQYF	TGTGCCATCAGGCAGGACAGGGGACAAGAGACCCAGTACTTC
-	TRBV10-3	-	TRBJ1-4	CATAIATNEKLFF	TGTGCCACGGCGATTGCAACTAATGAAAAACTGTTTTTT
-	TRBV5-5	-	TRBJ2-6	CASSLEGNGANVLTF	TGTGCCAGCAGCTTGGAAGGGAACGGGGCCAACGTCCTGACTTTC
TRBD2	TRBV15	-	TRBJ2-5	CATSGSGGSQETQYF	TGTGCCACCAGCGGAAGCGGGGGGTCTCAAGAGACCCAGTACTTC
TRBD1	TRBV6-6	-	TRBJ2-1	CASSMDRSLYNEQFF	TGTGCCAGCAGTATGGACAGGAGCCTATACAATGAGCAGTTCTTC
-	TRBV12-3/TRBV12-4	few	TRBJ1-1	CASSLMEGREAFF	TGTGCCAGCAGTTTAATGGAAGGGAGGGAGGCTTTCTTT
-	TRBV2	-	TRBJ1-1	CASTWAGGERAFF	TGTGCCAGCACCTGGGCGGGGGGTGAGAGGGCTTTCTTT
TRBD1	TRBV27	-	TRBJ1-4	CASRRDRGATNEKLFF	TGTGCCAGCAGACGGGACAGGGGCGCAACTAATGAAAAACTGTTTTTT
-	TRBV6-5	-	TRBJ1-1	CASSYEAASEAFF	TGTGCCAGCAGTTACGAGGCAGCTTCCGAAGCTTTCTTT
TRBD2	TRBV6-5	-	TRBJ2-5	CASSYSRSGALYQETQYF	TGTGCCAGCAGTTACTCCCGGAGCGGGGCATTGTACCAAGAGACCCAGTACTTC
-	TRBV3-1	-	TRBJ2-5	CASSGGTYLGEQYF	TGTGCCAGCAGCGGCGGGACATACCTAGGTGAGCAGTACTTC
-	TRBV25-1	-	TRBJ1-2	CASKPADRGGYTF	TGTGCCAGCAAGCCCGCGGATAGGGGTGGCTACACCTTC
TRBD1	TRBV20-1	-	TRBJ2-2	CSAVRQGQVLGELFF	TGCAGTGCCGTAAGACAGGGCCAGGTTCTTGGCGAGCTGTTTTTT
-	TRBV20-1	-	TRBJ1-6	CSARSRVDSPLHF	TGCAGTGCTAGAAGCAGGGTTGACTCACCCCTCCACTTT
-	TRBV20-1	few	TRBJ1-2	CSANGPSGDGYTF	TGCAGTGCTAACGGACCCTCCGGCGATGGCTACACCTTC
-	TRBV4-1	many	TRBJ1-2	CASSQVDFIPYPVYGYTF	TGCGCCAGCAGCCAAGTTGATTTTATCCCCTACCCCGTCTATGGCTACACCTTC
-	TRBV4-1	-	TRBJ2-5	CASSPRDFHSETQYF	TGCGCCAGCAGCCCCCGGGACTTCCATAGTGAGACCCAGTACTTC
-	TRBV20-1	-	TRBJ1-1	CSARDPSRNTEAFF	TGCAGTGCTAGAGATCCTTCCAGGAACACTGAAGCTTTCTTT
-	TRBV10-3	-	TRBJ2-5	CPISRTPQSSETQYF	TGTCCCATCAGCCGTACGCCACAGTCCTCAGAGACCCAGTACTTC
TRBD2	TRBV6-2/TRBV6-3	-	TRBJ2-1	CASRISGDNNEQFF	TGTGCCAGCAGGATAAGCGGGGATAACAATGAGCAGTTCTTC
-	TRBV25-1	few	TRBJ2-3	CASSGRGPTDTQYF	TGTGCCAGCAGTGGTCGGGGCCCCACAGATACGCAGTATTTT
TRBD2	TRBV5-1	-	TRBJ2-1	CASSFRAGFIYNEQFF	TGCGCCAGCAGCTTCCGAGCGGGGTTTATCTACAATGAGCAGTTCTTC
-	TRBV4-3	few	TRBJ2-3	CASSQDVHGTDTQYF	TGCGCCAGCAGCCAAGATGTCCATGGAACAGATACGCAGTATTTT
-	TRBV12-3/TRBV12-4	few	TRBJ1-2	CASRNRRSNGYTF	TGTGCCAGCAGAAACAGGCGGAGTAATGGCTACACCTTC
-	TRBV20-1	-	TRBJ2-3	CSADRRGADTQYF	TGCAGTGCTGACCGGAGGGGGGCAGATACGCAGTATTTT
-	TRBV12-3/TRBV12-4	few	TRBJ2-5	CASSLISGLSQETQYF	TGTGCCAGCAGCCTAATCTCAGGCCTAAGCCAAGAGACCCAGTACTTC
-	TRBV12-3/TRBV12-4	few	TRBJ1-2	CASRGTTRFYGYTF	TGTGCCAGCAGGGGGACTACACGCTTTTATGGCTACACCTTC
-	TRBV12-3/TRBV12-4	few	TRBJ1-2	CASSFGQGPANYGYTF	TGTGCCAGCAGTTTCGGCCAGGGGCCGGCTAACTATGGCTACACCTTC
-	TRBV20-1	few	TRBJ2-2	CSARDSSRGLLGTGELFF	TGCAGTGCTAGAGATAGTTCTCGGGGACTCCTAGGGACCGGGGAGCTGTTTTTT
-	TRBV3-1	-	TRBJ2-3	CASSQDINTDTQYF	TGTGCCAGCAGCCAAGATATAAACACAGATACGCAGTATTTT
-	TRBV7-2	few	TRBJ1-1	CASSFSGGSNTEAFF	TGTGCCAGCAGCTTTTCCGGCGGCTCAAACACTGAAGCTTTCTTT
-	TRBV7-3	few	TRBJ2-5	CASSPTAGDGETQYF	TGTGCCAGCAGTCCTACTGCAGGGGACGGGGAGACCCAGTACTTC
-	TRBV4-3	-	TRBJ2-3	CASSQYLPEGTDTQYF	TGCGCCAGCAGCCAGTACCTCCCCGAAGGCACAGATACGCAGTATTTT
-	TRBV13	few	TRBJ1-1	CASSLFRMNTEAFF	TGTGCCAGCAGCTTATTCAGGATGAACACTGAAGCTTTCTTT